This paragraph covers one T cell receptor beta chain sequence. Its target is not known. The data were obtained in a study of shared clonotypes between healthy human individuals. Libraries were prepared by immunoSEQ multiplex PCR; TCRdb keeps only in-frame clonotypes and omits some of them. The sample records over 700,000 clones, around 77% being singletons. Findings and limits, study-wide: Naive CD4 clonotypes overlapped across a handful of donors at approximately 5%. Generally, estimated richness proved larger in naive subsets than it did in memory subsets.

The investigators split CD4+ cells into a CD45RA+ naive subset and a CD45RA-negative memory subset. The sequence came from a woman aged 25 to 39 in good health. The specimen was memory CD4+ T cells sorted from blood. As to subset: CD45RA-negative fraction.

The CDR3 region has the DNA TGTGCCAGCAGTTACGACGGCGTTGCAGGCTACACCTTC. Its translation is CASSYDGVAGYTF. The chain carries TRBV6-5 and TRBJ1-2; the D is unclear. Per the germline V gene, CDR1 is MNHEY and CDR2 is SVGAGI. The CDR3 runs 13 residues. V was pared by 2 bases and J by 8 bases, with 12 bases between.